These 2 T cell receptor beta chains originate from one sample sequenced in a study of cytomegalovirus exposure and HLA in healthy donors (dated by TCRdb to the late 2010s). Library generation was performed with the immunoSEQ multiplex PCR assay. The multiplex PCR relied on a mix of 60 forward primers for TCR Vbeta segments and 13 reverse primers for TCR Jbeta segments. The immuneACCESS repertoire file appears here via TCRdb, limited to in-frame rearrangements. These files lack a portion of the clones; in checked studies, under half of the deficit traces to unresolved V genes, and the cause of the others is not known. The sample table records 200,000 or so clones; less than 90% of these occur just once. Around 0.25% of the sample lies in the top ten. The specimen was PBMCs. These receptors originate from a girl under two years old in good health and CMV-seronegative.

CDR3 protein: CASSSFSGLLGQETQYF. CDR3 sequence (DNA): TGTGCCAGCAGCTCCTTCTCGGGACTACTTGGCCAAGAGACCCAGTACTTC. The rearrangement joins TRBV5-6 to TRBJ2-5; TRBD2 agrees at 7 bases. The CDR3 totals 17 residues. Trimming took 3 bases from V and 1 from J; bases not matched to a gene: 12. Per the germline V gene, CDR1 is SGHDT and CDR2 is YYEEEE.

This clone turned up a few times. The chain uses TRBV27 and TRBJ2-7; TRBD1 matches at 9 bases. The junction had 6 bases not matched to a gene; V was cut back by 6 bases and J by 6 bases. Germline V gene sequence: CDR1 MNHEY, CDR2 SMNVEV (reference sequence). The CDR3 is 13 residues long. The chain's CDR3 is CASRPGQGPEQYF. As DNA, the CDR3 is TGTGCCAGCAGACCGGGACAGGGACCCGAGCAGTACTTC.